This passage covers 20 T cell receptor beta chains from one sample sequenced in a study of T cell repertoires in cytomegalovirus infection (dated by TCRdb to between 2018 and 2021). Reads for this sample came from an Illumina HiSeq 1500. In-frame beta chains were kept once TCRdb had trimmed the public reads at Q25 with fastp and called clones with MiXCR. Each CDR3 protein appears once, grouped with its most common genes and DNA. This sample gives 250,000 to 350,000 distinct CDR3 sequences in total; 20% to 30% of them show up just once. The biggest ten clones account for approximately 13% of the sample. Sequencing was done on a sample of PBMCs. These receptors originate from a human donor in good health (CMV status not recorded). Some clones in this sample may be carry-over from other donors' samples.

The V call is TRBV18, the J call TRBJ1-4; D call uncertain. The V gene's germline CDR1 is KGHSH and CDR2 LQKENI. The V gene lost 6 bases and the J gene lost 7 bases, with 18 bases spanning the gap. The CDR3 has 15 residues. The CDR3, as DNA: TGTGCCAGCTCGGAGAAACAAGATCCCGTTGAAAAACTGTTTTTT. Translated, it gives CASSEKQDPVEKLFF.

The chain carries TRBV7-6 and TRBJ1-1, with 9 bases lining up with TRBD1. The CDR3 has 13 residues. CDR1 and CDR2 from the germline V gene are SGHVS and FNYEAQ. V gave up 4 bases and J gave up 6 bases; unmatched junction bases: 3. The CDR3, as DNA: TGTGCCAGCAGCTCACAGGGGGCGGCTGAAGCTTTCTTT. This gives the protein CASSSQGAAEAFF.

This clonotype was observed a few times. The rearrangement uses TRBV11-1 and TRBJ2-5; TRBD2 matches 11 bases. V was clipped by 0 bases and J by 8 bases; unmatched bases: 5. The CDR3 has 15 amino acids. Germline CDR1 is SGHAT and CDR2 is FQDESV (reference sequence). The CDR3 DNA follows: TGTGCCAGCAGCTTAGCGACTAGCGGGGAACACACCCAGTACTTC. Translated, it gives CASSLATSGEHTQYF.

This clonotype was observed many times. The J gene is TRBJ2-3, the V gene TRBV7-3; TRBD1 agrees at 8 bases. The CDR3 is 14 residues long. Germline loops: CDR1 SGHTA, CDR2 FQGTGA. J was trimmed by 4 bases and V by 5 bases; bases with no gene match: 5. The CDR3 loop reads CASSRDRGADTQYF. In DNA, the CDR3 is TGTGCCAGCAGCCGTGACAGGGGTGCAGATACGCAGTATTTT. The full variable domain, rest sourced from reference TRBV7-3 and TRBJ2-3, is GAGVSQTPSNKVTEKGKYVELRCDPISGHTALYWYRQSLGQGPEFLIYFQGTGAADDSGLPNDRFFAVRPEGSVSTLKIQRTERGDSAVYLCASSRDRGADTQYFGPGTRLTVL.

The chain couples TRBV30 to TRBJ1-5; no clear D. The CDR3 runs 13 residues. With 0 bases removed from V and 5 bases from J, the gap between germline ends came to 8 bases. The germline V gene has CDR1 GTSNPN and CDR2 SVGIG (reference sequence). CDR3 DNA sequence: TGTGCCTGGAGTGTAGGGCTCGATCAGCCCCAGCATTTT. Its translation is CAWSVGLDQPQHF.

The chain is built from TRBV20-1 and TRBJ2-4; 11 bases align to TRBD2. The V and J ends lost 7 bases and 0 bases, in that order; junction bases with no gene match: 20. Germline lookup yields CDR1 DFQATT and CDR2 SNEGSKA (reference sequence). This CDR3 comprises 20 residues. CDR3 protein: CSVSTPRLAGSPGAKNIQYF. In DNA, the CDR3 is TGCAGTGTTTCGACACCAAGACTAGCGGGGTCTCCCGGAGCCAAAAACATTCAGTACTTC.

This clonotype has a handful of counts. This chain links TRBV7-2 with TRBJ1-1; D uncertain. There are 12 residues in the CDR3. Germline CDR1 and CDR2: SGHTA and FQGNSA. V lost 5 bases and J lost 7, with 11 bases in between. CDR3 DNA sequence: TGTGCCAGCAGCCAGGCATACCGTGAAGCTTTCTTT. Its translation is CASSQAYREAFF.

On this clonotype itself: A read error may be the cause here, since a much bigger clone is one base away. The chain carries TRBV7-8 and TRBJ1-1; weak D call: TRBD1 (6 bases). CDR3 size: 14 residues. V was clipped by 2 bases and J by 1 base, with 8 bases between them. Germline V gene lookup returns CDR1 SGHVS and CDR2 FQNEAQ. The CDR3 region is CASSLNRANTEAFF. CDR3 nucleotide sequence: TGTGCCAGCAGCTTAAACAGGGCGAACACTGAAGCTTTCTTT.

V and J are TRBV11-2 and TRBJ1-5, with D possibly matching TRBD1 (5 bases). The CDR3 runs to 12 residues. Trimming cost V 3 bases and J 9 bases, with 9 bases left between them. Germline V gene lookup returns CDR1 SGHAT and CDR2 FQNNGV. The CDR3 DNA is TGTGCCAGCAGCTTCTGGAGGGGGCCCCAGCATTTT. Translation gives CASSFWRGPQHF.

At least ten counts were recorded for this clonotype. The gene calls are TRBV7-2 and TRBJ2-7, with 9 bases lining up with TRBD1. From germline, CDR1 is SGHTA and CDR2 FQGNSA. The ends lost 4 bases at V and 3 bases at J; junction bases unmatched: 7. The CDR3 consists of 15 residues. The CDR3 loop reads CASSYPGQGLYEQYF. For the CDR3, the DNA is TGTGCCAGCAGCTACCCGGGACAGGGTCTCTACGAGCAGTACTTC.

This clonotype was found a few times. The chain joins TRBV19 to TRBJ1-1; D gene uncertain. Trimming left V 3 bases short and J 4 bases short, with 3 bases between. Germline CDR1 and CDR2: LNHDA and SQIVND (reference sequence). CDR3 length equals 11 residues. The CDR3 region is CASSIFTEAFF. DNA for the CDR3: TGTGCCAGTAGTATCTTCACTGAAGCTTTCTTT. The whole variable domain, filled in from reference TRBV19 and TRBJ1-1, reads DGGITQSPKYLFRKEGQNVTLSCEQNLNHDAMYWYRQDPGQGLRLIYYSQIVNDFQKGDIAEGYSVSREKKESFPLTVTSAQKNPTAFYLCASSIFTEAFFGQGTRLTVV.

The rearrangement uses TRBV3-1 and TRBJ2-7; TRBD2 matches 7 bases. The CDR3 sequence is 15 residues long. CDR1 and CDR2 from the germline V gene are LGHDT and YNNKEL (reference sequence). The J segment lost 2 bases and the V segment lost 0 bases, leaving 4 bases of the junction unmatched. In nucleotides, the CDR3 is TGTGCCAGCAGCCAAGAACGGGGGGTCCCCTACGAGCAGTACTTC. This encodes CASSQERGVPYEQYF.

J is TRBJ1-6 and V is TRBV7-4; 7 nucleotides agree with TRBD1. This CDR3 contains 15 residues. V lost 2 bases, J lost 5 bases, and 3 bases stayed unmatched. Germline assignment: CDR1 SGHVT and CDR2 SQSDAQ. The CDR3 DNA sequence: TGTGCCAGCAGCTTACGCGACAGGGATAATTCACCCCTCCACTTT. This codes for CASSLRDRDNSPLHF.

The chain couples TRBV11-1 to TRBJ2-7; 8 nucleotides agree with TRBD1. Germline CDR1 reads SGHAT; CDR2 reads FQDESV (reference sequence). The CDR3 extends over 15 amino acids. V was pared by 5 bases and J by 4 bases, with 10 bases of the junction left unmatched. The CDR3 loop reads CASSPRQGMSYEQYF. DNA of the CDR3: TGTGCCAGCAGCCCGCGACAGGGGATGTCTTACGAGCAGTACTTC.

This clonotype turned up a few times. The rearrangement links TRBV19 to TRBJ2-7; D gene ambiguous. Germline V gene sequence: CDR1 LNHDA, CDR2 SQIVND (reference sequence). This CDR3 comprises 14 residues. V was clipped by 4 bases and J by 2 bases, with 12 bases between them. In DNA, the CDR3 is TGTGCCAGTAGTACGTCCCCCATGCCCTACGAGCAGTACTTC. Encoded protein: CASSTSPMPYEQYF.

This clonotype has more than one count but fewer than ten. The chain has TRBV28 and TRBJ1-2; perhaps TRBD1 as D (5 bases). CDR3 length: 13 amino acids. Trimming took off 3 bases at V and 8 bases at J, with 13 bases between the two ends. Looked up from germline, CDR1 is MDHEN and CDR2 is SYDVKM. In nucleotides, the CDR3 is TGTGCCAGCAGTTTCCCAGGGTATGGGGGCTACACCTTC. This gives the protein CASSFPGYGGYTF.

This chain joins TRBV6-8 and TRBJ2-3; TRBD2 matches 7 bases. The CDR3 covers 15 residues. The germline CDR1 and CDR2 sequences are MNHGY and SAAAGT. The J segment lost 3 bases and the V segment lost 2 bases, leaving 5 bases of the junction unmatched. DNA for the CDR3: TGTGCCAGCAGTTACAGGGGACTACCAACAGATACGCAGTATTTT. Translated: CASSYRGLPTDTQYF.

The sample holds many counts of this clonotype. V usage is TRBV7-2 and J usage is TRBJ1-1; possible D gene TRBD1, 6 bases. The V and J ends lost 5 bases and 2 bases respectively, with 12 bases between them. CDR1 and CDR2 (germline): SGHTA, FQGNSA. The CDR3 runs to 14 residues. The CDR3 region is CASSLTDRNTEAFF. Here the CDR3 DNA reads TGTGCCAGCAGCCTAACGGACAGAAACACTGAAGCTTTCTTT. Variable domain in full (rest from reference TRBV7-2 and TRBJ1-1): GAGVSQSPSNKVTEKGKDVELRCDPISGHTALYWYRQSLGQGLEFLIYFQGNSAPDKSGLPSDRFSAERTGGSVSTLTIQRTQQEDSAVYLCASSLTDRNTEAFFGQGTRLTVV.

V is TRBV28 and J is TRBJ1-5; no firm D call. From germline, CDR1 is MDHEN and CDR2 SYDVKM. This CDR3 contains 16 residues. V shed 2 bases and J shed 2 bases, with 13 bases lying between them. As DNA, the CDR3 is TGTGCCAGCAGTTTAACGGGATTTTCGGGCAATCAGCCCCAGCATTTT. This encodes CASSLTGFSGNQPQHF.

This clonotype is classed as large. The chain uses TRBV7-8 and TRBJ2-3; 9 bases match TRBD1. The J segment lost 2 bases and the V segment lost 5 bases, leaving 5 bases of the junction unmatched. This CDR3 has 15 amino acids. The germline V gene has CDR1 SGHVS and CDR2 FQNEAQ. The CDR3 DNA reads TGTGCCAGCAGCCCGAACAGGGGGCCCACAGATACGCAGTATTTT. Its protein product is CASSPNRGPTDTQYF.